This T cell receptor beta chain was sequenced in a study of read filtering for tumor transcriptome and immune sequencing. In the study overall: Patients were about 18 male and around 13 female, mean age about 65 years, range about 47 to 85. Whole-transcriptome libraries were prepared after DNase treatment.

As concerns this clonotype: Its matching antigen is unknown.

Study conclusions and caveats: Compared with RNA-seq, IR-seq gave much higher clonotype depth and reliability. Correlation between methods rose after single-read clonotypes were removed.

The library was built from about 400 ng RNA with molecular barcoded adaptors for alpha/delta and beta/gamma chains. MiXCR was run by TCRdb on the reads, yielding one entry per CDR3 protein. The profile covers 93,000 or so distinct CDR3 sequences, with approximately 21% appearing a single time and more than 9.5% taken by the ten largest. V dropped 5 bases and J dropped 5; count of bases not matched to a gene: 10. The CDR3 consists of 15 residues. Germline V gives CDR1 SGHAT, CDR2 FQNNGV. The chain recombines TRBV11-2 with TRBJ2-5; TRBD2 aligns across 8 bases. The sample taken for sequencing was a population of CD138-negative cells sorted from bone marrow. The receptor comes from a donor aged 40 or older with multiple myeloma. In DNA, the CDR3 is TGTGCCAGCAGCGTCGGGGGGGGCAGGTTGGAGACCCAGTACTTC. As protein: CASSVGGGRLETQYF.